The sequence of this T cell receptor (beta chain) was determined in a study of T cell responses to AZD1222 COVID-19 vaccine. Overall study context: Second doses that came at about 4 or about 12 weeks were put together. Findings of the study overall: Possibly, clonal diversity was underestimated; donors were largely white British and included more females. Nearly half of the spike-specific TCRs reportedly recognize variant regions that carry no mutations. Scientists sampled the repertoires only once the peak T cell response had passed.

This clone was detected only once. Its antigen is not identified. Trimming pared 3 bases from V and 5 bases from J, leaving 15 bases between. Germline assignment: CDR1 SGHRS and CDR2 YFSETQ. The CDR3 has 14 amino acids. Data came from immunoSEQ multiplex PCR; TCRdb stores just in-frame clones and leaves some out. Here the sample spans roughly 130,000 clones, around 90% being singletons. The TCR originated in an adult in good health. V is TRBV5-1 and J is TRBJ2-7; D remains ambiguous. The sequencing here drew on peripheral blood, taken on day 0 of AZD1222 vaccination. CDR3 nucleotide sequence: TGCGCCAGCAGCTCCGGAACGCCCGGTGACGAGCAGTACTTC. Amino acid sequence: CASSSGTPGDEQYF.